Presented here are 18 T cell receptor beta chains from one specimen sequenced in a study of graft-versus-host responses after intestinal transplantation. Here immunoSEQ multiplex PCR was the method, and the copy in TCRdb shows in-frame clones only, minus some. The repertoire consists of 43,000 or so clones, with about 95% occurring once and the leading ten covering 1.6%. The source was PBMCs, collected approximately 350 days after intestinal transplant. Receptors were obtained from a human patient who received an intestinal transplant, so some T cells may come from the graft donor.

The chain combines TRBV19 with TRBJ1-5, with 8 bases fitting TRBD1. The junction had 7 bases not matched to a gene; V was cut back by 2 bases and J by 7 bases. The CDR3 length is 15 residues. Per germline, CDR1 LNHDA and CDR2 SQIVND (reference sequence). CDR3 amino acids: CASSIRDRLKQPQHF. In nucleotides, the CDR3 is TGTGCCAGTAGTATACGGGACAGGCTTAAACAGCCCCAGCATTTT.

CDR3: CASSQDLLDYEQYF. CDR3 nucleotide sequence: TGTGCCAGCAGCCAAGACCTACTAGACTACGAGCAGTACTTC. The chain couples TRBV4-2 to TRBJ2-7, with D possibly being TRBD2 (5 bases). Germline V gene lookup returns CDR1 LGHNA and CDR2 YNFKEQ. The CDR3 spans 14 residues. The V and J ends lost 0 bases and 3 bases respectively, with 9 bases between them.

The chain has TRBV6-5 and TRBJ1-2; the D gene is possibly TRBD1 (6 bases). Germline lookup yields CDR1 MNHEY and CDR2 SVGAGI. V gave up 4 bases and J gave up 6 bases, with 21 bases separating them. CDR3 length: 16 residues. The CDR3 region is CASSLTGQPFRDGYTF. Written as DNA, the CDR3 is TGTGCCAGCAGTTTAACCGGACAGCCGTTTAGGGATGGCTACACCTTC.

The chain links TRBV5-1 to TRBJ2-7; 7 bases match TRBD1. The germline V gene has CDR1 SGHRS and CDR2 YFSETQ. Trimming took 2 bases from V and 2 from J; bases not matched to a gene: 13. CDR3 size: 17 residues. The CDR3 reads CASSFLTPGTEAYEQYF. CDR3 coding DNA: TGCGCCAGCAGCTTCTTAACGCCTGGGACAGAAGCCTACGAGCAGTACTTC.

This chain links TRBV19 with TRBJ1-2; maybe TRBD1 (5 bases). CDR1 and CDR2 (germline): LNHDA, SQIVND (reference sequence). There are 16 residues in the CDR3. V was cut by 8 bases and J by 3 bases, with 22 bases left in between. The CDR3 sequence: CASHGPDRRGDYGYTF. CDR3 in DNA: TGTGCCAGTCATGGGCCAGATCGGCGGGGGGACTATGGCTACACCTTC.

The count of this clone is one. The chain links TRBV21-1 to TRBJ1-2. TRBV21-1 is reported as a pseudogene. The CDR3 length is 15 residues. CDR3 nucleotide sequence: TGTGCCAGCAGCAAAGCAGGACGCGGGGACTACGGCTACACCTTC. Translation gives CASSKAGRGDYGYTF.

The chain joins TRBV5-4 to TRBJ2-2; TRBD2 is a possible D gene (6 bases). Germline CDR1 is SGHNT and CDR2 is YYREEE (reference sequence). CDR3 size: 14 residues. V was cut by 0 bases and J by 5 bases, with 8 bases left in between. Written as DNA, the CDR3 is TGTGCCAGCAGCTTGGCCAGCGGGACCGGGGAGCTGTTTTTT. Residues: CASSLASGTGELFF. The full variable domain, completed using reference TRBV5-4 and TRBJ2-2, is ETGVTQSPTHLIKTRGQQVTLRCSSQSGHNTVSWYQQALGQGPQFIFQYYREEENGRGNFPPRFSGLQFPNYSSELNVNALELDDSALYLCASSLASGTGELFFGEGSRLTVL.

V and J are TRBV19 and TRBJ2-7; tentative D call: TRBD1 (6 bases). The CDR3 runs 14 residues. The V gene lost 1 base and the J gene lost 4 bases, with 11 bases spanning the gap. The germline gives CDR1 LNHDA, CDR2 SQIVND (reference sequence). The CDR3 is CASSIGDTMYEQYF. In nucleotides, the CDR3 is TGTGCCAGTAGTATAGGGGACACGATGTACGAGCAGTACTTC. The variable domain in full, completed from reference TRBV19 and TRBJ2-7, reads DGGITQSPKYLFRKEGQNVTLSCEQNLNHDAMYWYRQDPGQGLRLIYYSQIVNDFQKGDIAEGYSVSREKKESFPLTVTSAQKNPTAFYLCASSIGDTMYEQYFGPGTRLTVT.

This chain links TRBV7-9 with TRBJ1-1; 7 bases match TRBD1. Germline values: CDR1 SEHNR, CDR2 FQNEAQ (reference sequence). The CDR3 runs to 14 residues. The V and J ends lost 5 bases and 7 bases, in that order; junction bases with no gene match: 10. The CDR3 sequence: CASSARTGANEAFF. In nucleotides, the CDR3 is TGTGCCAGCAGCGCAAGGACAGGAGCCAATGAAGCTTTCTTT.

V gene TRBV23-1 combines with J gene TRBJ2-1; possible D gene TRBD2, 5 bases. TRBV23-1 is filed as an ORF, its function uncertain. Trimming cost V 0 bases and J 5 bases, with 14 bases left between them. The CDR3 is made up of 16 amino acids. The CDR3 is CASSQSRGSGHNEQFF. In nucleotides, the CDR3 is TGCGCCAGCAGTCAATCGAGAGGGTCTGGACACAATGAGCAGTTCTTC.

The chain uses TRBV14 and TRBJ2-3, with 7 positions matching TRBD2. The germline CDR1 and CDR2 sequences are SGHDN and FVKESK. The CDR3 has 16 residues. The V and J ends lost 1 base and 2 bases, in that order; junction bases with no gene match: 6. CDR3 sequence (DNA): TGTGCCAGCAGCCAAGTCGGAGCGGGGCTCACAGATACGCAGTATTTT. This encodes CASSQVGAGLTDTQYF.

V is TRBV29-1 and J is TRBJ1-5; TRBD1 aligns across 8 bases. Germline assignment: CDR1 SQVTM and CDR2 ANQGSEA. Losses at the gene ends were 5 bases for V and 4 bases for J; bases not matched to a gene: 1. CDR3 length: 12 amino acids. CDR3 residues: CSVRTGNQPQHF. The DNA of the CDR3 is TGCAGCGTTAGGACAGGGAATCAGCCCCAGCATTTT.

This chain joins TRBV10-3 and TRBJ2-5; 12 nucleotides agree with TRBD2. In germline, CDR1 is ENHRY, CDR2 SYGVKD. This CDR3 region has 17 residues. The V gene end was trimmed by 0 bases and the J gene end by 1 base; junction bases not matched to a gene: 3. The CDR3 sequence: CAISESLAGGRQETQYF. The CDR3 region has the DNA TGTGCCATCAGTGAGTCGCTAGCGGGGGGGCGCCAAGAGACCCAGTACTTC.

The chain links TRBV28 to TRBJ2-7; D ambiguous. The V end was cut by 6 bases, the J end by 6 bases, with 18 bases between. Germline V gene lookup returns CDR1 MDHEN and CDR2 SYDVKM. The CDR3 runs 14 residues. CDR3 sequence reads: CASRLRSRAVEQYF. The CDR3, as DNA: TGTGCCAGCAGATTGCGGTCACGGGCTGTCGAGCAGTACTTC.

The chain employs TRBV6-5 and TRBJ1-4; tentatively, D is TRBD1 (5 bases). This CDR3 is 12 amino acids long. The ends were cut back, 8 bases at V and 7 bases at J, with 11 bases in the middle. The V gene's germline CDR1 is MNHEY and CDR2 SVGAGI. CDR3 DNA sequence: TGTGCCAGCGGCAGGGCTCCTGAAAAACTGTTTTTT. Its protein is CASGRAPEKLFF.

Written as DNA, the CDR3 is TGTGCCAGCAGCTTCGGACTAGCGGGTACCTACGAGCAGTACTTC. Residues: CASSFGLAGTYEQYF. The V call is TRBV7-9, the J call TRBJ2-7, with 11 bases identical to TRBD2. The CDR3 covers 15 residues. V lost 3 bases, J lost 2 bases, and 3 bases stayed unmatched. CDR1 is SEHNR and CDR2 is FQNEAQ in the germline V gene (reference sequence).

The rearrangement links TRBV5-1 to TRBJ2-7; D might be TRBD2 (6 bases). V was clipped by 4 bases and J by 3 bases, with 14 bases between them. The CDR3 totals 14 residues. The germline V gene has CDR1 SGHRS and CDR2 YFSETQ. The CDR3 protein is CASSGEAGYYEQYF. The CDR3 region has the DNA TGCGCCAGCAGCGGGGAGGCAGGATACTACGAGCAGTACTTC.

The J gene is TRBJ2-1, the V gene TRBV4-2, with 8 bases fitting TRBD1. The V and J ends lost 1 base and 5 bases, in that order; junction bases with no gene match: 1. CDR3 length equals 14 residues. Germline CDR1 reads LGHNA; CDR2 reads YNFKEQ. The CDR3 loop is CASSQGTGNNEQFF. CDR3 coding DNA: TGTGCCAGCAGCCAAGGGACAGGGAACAATGAGCAGTTCTTC.